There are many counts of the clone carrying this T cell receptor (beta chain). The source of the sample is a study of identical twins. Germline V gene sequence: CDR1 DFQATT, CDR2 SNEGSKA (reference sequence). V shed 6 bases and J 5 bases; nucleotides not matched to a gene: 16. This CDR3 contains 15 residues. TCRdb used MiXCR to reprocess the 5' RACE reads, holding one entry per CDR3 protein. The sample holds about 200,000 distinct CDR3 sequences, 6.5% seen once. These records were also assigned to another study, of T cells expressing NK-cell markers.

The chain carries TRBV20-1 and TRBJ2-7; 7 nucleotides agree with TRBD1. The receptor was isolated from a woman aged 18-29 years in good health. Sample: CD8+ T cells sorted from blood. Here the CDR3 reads CSAKGGEGLEHEQYF. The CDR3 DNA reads TGCAGTGCCAAAGGGGGCGAGGGCCTCGAACACGAGCAGTACTTC.